The entry below gives a single TCR beta chain sequence along with its context. The antigen remains unidentified. MiXCR, applied by TCRdb to the reads, yields one record per CDR3 protein. This sample has about 830,000 distinct CDR3 sequences, with approximately 29% found just once. Trimming took 8 bases from V and 5 from J, leaving 9 bases between them. CDR3 length: 12 amino acids. The data are from a study of T cell repertoires in cytomegalovirus infection. Here the sequenced sample was cultured CD8+ T cells from PBMCs, taken from culture after CMV antigen stimulation. The chain uses TRBV12-3 or TRBV12-4 and TRBJ2-2; no clear D. The sequence derives from a human donor in good health (CMV status not recorded). Some clones in this sample may be carry-over from other donors' samples. The CDR3, as DNA: TGTGCCAGCCTTAGTGGTACCGGGGAGCTGTTTTTT. Protein sequence: CASLSGTGELFF.